This T cell receptor beta chain is from a study of cytomegalovirus exposure and HLA in healthy donors. General observations from the study: TCR beta chain V- and J-gene trimming was linked, in a later analysis, to a missense variant in DCLRE1C.

PCR amplification relied on 60 Vbeta primers (plus 13 Jbeta primers). Generated by immunoSEQ multiplex PCR, the TCRdb table keeps only in-frame clones and is missing some. Among 130,000 to 150,000 clones listed, around 73% were seen once. A word on this clone: Antigen unknown.

Germline values: CDR1 SGHRS, CDR2 YFSETQ. J lost 5 bases, V lost 5 bases, and 11 bases had no gene match. This CDR3 has 15 residues. The TCR was taken from a human donor in good health. The sequencing sample was made of PBMCs. The chain links TRBV5-1 to TRBJ1-2; 8 nucleotides match TRBD1. CDR3 amino acids: CASSIEAGGKYGYTF. As DNA, the CDR3 is TGCGCCAGCAGTATCGAAGCAGGGGGCAAGTATGGCTACACCTTC.